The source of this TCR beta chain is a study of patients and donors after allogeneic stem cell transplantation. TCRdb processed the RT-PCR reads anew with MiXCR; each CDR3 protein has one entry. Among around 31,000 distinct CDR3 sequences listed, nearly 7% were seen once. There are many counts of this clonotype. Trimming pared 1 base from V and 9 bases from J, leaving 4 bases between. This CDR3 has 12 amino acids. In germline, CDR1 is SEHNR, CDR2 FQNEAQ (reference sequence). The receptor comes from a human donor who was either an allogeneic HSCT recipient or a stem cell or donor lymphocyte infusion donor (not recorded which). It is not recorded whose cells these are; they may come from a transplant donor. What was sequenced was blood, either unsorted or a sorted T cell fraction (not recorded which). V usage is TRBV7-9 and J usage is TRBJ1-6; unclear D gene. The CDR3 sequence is CASSLGASPLHF. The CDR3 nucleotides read TGTGCCAGCAGCTTAGGTGCTTCACCCCTCCACTTT.